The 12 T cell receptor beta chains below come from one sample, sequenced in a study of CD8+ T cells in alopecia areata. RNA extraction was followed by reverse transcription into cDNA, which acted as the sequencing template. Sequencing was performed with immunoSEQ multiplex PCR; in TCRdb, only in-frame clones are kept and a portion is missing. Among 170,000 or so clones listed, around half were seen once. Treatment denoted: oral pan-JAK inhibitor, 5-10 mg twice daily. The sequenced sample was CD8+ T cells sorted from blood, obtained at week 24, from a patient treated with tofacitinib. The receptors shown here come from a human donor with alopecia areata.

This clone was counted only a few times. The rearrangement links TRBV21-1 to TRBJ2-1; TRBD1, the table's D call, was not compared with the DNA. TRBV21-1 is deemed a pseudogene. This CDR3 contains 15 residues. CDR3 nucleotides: TGTGCCAGCAGCACCCGACAGGGTTGGTACAATGAGCAGTTCTTC. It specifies CASSTRQGWYNEQFF.

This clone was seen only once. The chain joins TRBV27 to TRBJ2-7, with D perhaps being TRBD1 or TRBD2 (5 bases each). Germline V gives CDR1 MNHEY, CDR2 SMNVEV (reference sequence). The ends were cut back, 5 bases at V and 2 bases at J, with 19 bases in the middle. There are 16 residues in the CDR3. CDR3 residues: CASSQSTGTLTYEQYF. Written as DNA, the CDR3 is TGTGCCAGCAGTCAATCGACCGGGACCCTAACCTACGAGCAGTACTTC.

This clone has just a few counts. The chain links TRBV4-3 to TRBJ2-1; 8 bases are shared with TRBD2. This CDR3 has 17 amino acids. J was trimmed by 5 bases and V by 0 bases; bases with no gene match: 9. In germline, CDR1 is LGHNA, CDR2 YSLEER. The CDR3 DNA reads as TGCGCCAGCAGCCAAGATGGCCCCGGGACTAGGGACAATGAGCAGTTCTTC. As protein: CASSQDGPGTRDNEQFF.

The CDR3 DNA follows: TGTGCCAGCAGTTCCCAGATATCACGGGCCGGGGAGCTGTTTTTT. It is translated as CASSSQISRAGELFF. V usage is TRBV6-5 and J usage is TRBJ2-2; D not certain. The CDR3 sequence is 15 residues long. CDR1 and CDR2 (germline): MNHEY, SVGAGI. Trimming left V 4 bases short and J 6 bases short, with 15 bases between.

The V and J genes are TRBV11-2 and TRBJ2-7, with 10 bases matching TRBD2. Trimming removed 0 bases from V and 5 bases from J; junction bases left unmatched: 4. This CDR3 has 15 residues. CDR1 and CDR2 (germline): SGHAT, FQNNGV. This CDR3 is CASSLEAGGAHEQYF. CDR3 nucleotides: TGTGCCAGCAGCTTAGAAGCGGGGGGGGCCCACGAGCAGTACTTC. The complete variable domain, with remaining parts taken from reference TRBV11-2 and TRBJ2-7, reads EAGVAQSPRYKIIEKRQSVAFWCNPISGHATLYWYQQILGQGPKLLIQFQNNGVVDDSQLPKDRFSAERLKGVDSTLKIQPAKLEDSAVYLCASSLEAGGAHEQYFGPGTRLTVT.

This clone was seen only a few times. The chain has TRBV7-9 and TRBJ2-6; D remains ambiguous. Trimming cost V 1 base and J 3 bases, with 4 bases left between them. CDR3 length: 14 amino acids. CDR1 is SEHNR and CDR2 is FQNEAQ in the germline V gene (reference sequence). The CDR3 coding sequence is TGTGCCAGCAGCTTAGTGGGTGGGGCCAACGTCCTGACTTTC. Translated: CASSLVGGANVLTF.

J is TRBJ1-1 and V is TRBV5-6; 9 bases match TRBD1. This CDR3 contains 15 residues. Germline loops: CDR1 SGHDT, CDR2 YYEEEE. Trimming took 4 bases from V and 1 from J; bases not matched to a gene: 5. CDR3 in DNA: TGTGCCAGCAGCGTGGGGACAGGGCCGAACACTGAAGCTTTCTTT. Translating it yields CASSVGTGPNTEAFF. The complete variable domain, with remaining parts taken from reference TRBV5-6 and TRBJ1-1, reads DAGVTQSPTHLIKTRGQQVTLRCSPKSGHDTVSWYQQALGQGPQFIFQYYEEEERQRGNFPDRFSGHQFPNYSSELNVNALLLGDSALYLCASSVGTGPNTEAFFGQGTRLTVV.

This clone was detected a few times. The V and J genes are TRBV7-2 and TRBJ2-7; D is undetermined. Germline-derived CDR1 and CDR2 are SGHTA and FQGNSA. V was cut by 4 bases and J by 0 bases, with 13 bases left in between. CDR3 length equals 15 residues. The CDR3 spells CASSSGADSSYEQYF. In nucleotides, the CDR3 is TGTGCCAGCAGCTCGGGCGCAGATAGCTCCTACGAGCAGTACTTC. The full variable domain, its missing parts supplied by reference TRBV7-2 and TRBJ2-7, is GAGVSQSPSNKVTEKGKDVELRCDPISGHTALYWYRQSLGQGLEFLIYFQGNSAPDKSGLPSDRFSAERTGGSVSTLTIQRTQQEDSAVYLCASSSGADSSYEQYFGPGTRLTVT.

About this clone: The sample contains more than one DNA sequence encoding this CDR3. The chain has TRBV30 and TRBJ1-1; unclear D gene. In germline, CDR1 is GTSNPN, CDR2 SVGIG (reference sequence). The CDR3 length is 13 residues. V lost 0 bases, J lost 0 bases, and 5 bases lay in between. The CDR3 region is CAWSVTLNTEAFF. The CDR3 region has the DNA TGTGCCTGGAGTGTTACGCTGAACACTGAAGCTTTCTTT.

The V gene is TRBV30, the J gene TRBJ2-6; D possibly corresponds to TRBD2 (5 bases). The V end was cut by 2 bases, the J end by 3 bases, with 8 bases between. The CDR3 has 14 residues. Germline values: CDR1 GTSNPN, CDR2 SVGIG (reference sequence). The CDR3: CAWSSGNGANVLTF. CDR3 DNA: TGTGCCTGGAGTTCGGGGAATGGGGCCAACGTCCTGACTTTC.

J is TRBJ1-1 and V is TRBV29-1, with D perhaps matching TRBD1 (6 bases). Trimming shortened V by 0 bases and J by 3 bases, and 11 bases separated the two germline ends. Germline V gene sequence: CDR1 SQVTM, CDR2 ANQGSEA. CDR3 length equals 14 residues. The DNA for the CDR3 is TGCAGCGTTGAAGATGGGGGGCGCGACACTGAAGCTTTCTTT. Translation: CSVEDGGRDTEAFF.

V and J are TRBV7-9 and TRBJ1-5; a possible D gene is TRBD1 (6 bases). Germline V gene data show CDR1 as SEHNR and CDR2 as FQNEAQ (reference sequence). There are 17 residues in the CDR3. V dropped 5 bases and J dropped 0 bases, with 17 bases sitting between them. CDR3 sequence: CASSPWTDHYSNQPQHF. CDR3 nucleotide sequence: TGTGCCAGCAGCCCCTGGACAGATCACTATAGCAATCAGCCCCAGCATTTT.